Following are 13 T cell receptor beta chains from one sample sequenced in a study of blood T cell repertoires in COVID-19 (dated by TCRdb to 2020 to 2021). The receptor library was made with the immunoSEQ multiplex PCR assay. TCRdb limited this immuneACCESS table to in-frame rearrangements with V and J called. A share of clones is missing; checked studies link under half to unresolved V genes, and the rest is unexplained. A total of a few hundred thousand clones appear in this sample, nearly 85% of them only once. The ten largest clones represent approximately 9% of the sample. The sample consisted of peripheral blood. The receptor source for this set is a human donor in a cohort sampled during active COVID-19.

The chain uses TRBV29-1 and TRBJ2-5, with TRBD1 matching over 9 bases. The V and J ends lost 8 bases and 1 base, in that order; junction bases with no gene match: 8. CDR1 is SQVTM and CDR2 is ANQGSEA in the germline V gene. The CDR3 extends over 14 amino acids. For the CDR3, the DNA is TGCAGCTACATCTCGGGACAGGGCCAAGAGACCCAGTACTTC. Translation gives CSYISGQGQETQYF.

This clone has a handful of counts. The chain uses TRBV7-8 and TRBJ1-6; 11 bases map to TRBD1. Trimming cost V 2 bases and J 6 bases; bases outside gene matches: 6. The CDR3 is 17 residues long. The germline gives CDR1 SGHVS, CDR2 FQNEAQ. CDR3 loop: CASSLIGQGASNSPLHF. CDR3 nucleotide sequence: TGTGCCAGCAGCTTAATAGGACAGGGGGCAAGTAATTCACCCCTCCACTTT.

The genes are TRBV6-1 and TRBJ2-7; 7 bases line up with TRBD2. Losses at the gene ends were 0 bases for V and 0 bases for J; bases not matched to a gene: 11. The CDR3 has 18 residues. Germline V gives CDR1 MNHNS, CDR2 SASEGT. The CDR3 region has the DNA TGTGCCAGCAGTGAAGCCGGTTGGGGGACTACAAGCTCCTACGAGCAGTACTTC. Translated: CASSEAGWGTTSSYEQYF.

The chain links TRBV18 to TRBJ2-1, with 7 bases identical to TRBD1. Germline V gives CDR1 KGHSH, CDR2 LQKENI. This CDR3 is built from 18 residues. Trimming removed 3 bases from V and 0 bases from J; junction bases left unmatched: 11. The DNA for the CDR3 is TGTGCCAGCTCACCGGTTGAACAGGGGTCGGCCTCCTACAATGAGCAGTTCTTC. Its protein product is CASSPVEQGSASYNEQFF.

The V call is TRBV5-1, the J call TRBJ2-7; 8 positions match TRBD2. V lost 8 bases, J lost 4 bases, and 8 bases stayed unmatched. The CDR3 is 13 residues long. Germline lookup yields CDR1 SGHRS and CDR2 YFSETQ. In DNA form, the CDR3 reads TGCGCCAGTGCGAGCGGGAGTCAGTACGAGCAGTACTTC. Its translation is CASASGSQYEQYF.

This chain links TRBV19 with TRBJ2-1; TRBD2 matches at 12 bases. The length of the CDR3 is 16 residues. Germline trimming cut 7 bases from V and 7 bases from J; bases unmatched to any gene: 11. Germline V CDR1 and CDR2: LNHDA, SQIVND (reference sequence). The CDR3 DNA is TGTGCCAGTATGGGGCTAGCGGGAGGGGAAGGGAATGAGCAGTTCTTC. Protein: CASMGLAGGEGNEQFF.

V and J are TRBV12-3 or TRBV12-4 and TRBJ1-1; TRBD1 matches 8 bases. J was trimmed by 7 bases and V by 2 bases; bases with no gene match: 3. The CDR3 sequence is 13 residues long. The CDR3 coding sequence is TGTGCCAGCAGTTTACAGGGGGCAGTTGAAGCTTTCTTT. Its translation is CASSLQGAVEAFF.

V and J are TRBV3-1 (or the pseudogene TRBV3-2) and TRBJ2-7; 7 bases agree with TRBD2. The junction had 9 bases not matched to a gene; V was cut back by 8 bases and J by 5 bases. The CDR3 length is 13 residues. Looked up from germline, CDR1 is LGHDT and CDR2 is YNNKEL (reference sequence). The CDR3 sequence: CASCGSREDEQYF. CDR3 in DNA: TGTGCCAGCTGCGGGAGCAGGGAAGACGAGCAGTACTTC.

The chain links TRBV19 to TRBJ1-5, with 12 bases matching TRBD1. V lost 10 bases, J lost 7 bases, and 8 bases stayed unmatched. CDR3 length: 14 residues. Per germline, CDR1 LNHDA and CDR2 SQIVND (reference sequence). The CDR3 DNA reads as TGTGCCACGGGGACAGGGGGCGCGGGGCAGCCCCAGCATTTT. Its protein product is CATGTGGAGQPQHF.

The chain links TRBV19 to TRBJ1-6; D ambiguous. The CDR3 consists of 13 residues. Germline loops: CDR1 LNHDA, CDR2 SQIVND (reference sequence). V dropped 7 bases and J dropped 5 bases, with 9 bases sitting between them. As DNA, the CDR3 is TGTGCCAGTAATATCCAGGATAATTCACCCCTCCACTTT. It is translated as CASNIQDNSPLHF.

The genes are TRBV5-8 and TRBJ2-7, with D tentatively TRBD2 (6 bases). Germline V lookup: CDR1 SGHTS, CDR2 YDEGEE. The CDR3 is 14 amino acids. The V and J ends lost 6 bases and 3 bases respectively, with 16 bases between them. The CDR3 nucleotides are TGTGCCAGCACCCCGACTATTAGCGGCTACGAGCAGTACTTC. Its protein is CASTPTISGYEQYF.

The rearrangement links TRBV5-4 to TRBJ2-7; TRBD2 aligns across 8 bases. V trimming: 0 bases; J trimming: 5 bases; junction bases outside the gene matches: 7. This CDR3 has 15 residues. Germline V gene data show CDR1 as SGHNT and CDR2 as YYREEE (reference sequence). CDR3 coding DNA: TGTGCCAGCAGCTTGGTGGGTAGCGGGATCGACGAGCAGTACTTC. It is translated as CASSLVGSGIDEQYF.

The V gene is TRBV12-3 or TRBV12-4, the J gene TRBJ2-7; 7 bases fit TRBD1. The junction had 5 bases not matched to a gene; V was cut back by 6 bases and J by 3 bases. CDR3 length: 13 residues. CDR3 residues: CASRRQGSYEQYF. In DNA, the CDR3 is TGTGCCAGCAGACGACAGGGCAGCTACGAGCAGTACTTC.